The source of this T cell receptor beta chain is a study of blood T cell repertoires in COVID-19. Across the whole study: The United States, Italy and Spain supplied acute and convalescent COVID-19 samples. Sources were T cells, B-cell-depleted T cells, or PBMCs; the material itself was cDNA or gDNA.

This clone was seen just once. The V segment lost 3 bases and the J segment 5 bases; nucleotides outside the gene matches: 5. CDR1 and CDR2 (germline): SGDLS, YYNGEE. The CDR3 extends over 14 amino acids. Original methodology: From reference gene primer amplification, estimates of nucleated cell counts were derived. Generated by immunoSEQ multiplex PCR, the TCRdb table keeps only in-frame clones and is missing some. V and J calls and clone size come straight from that table; D and trimming were deduced from the DNA. The sample lists over 45,000 clones; about 70% were seen once. The chain combines TRBV9 with TRBJ2-5; 9 bases are shared with TRBD2. This TCR was recovered from a woman aged 45-65 years with active or convalescent COVID-19. The sequencing sample was made of peripheral blood. In nucleotides, the CDR3 is TGTGCCAGCAGCGCCCCCAGCGGGGGGGAGACCCAGTACTTC. This gives the protein CASSAPSGGETQYF.